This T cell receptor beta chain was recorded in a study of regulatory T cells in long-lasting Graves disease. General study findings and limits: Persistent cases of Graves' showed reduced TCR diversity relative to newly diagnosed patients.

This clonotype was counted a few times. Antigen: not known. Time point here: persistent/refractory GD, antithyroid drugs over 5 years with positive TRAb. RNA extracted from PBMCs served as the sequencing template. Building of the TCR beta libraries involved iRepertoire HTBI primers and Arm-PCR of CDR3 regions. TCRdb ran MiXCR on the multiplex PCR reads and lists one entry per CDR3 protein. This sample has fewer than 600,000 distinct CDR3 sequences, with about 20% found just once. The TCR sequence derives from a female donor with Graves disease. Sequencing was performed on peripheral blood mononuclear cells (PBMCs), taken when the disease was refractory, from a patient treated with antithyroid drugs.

The CDR3 nucleotides are TGCAGTGCTAGAGGGACAGGGTACGAGCAGTACTTC. Its protein is CSARGTGYEQYF. The V and J genes are TRBV20-1 and TRBJ2-7; TRBD1 matches at 8 bases. The length of the CDR3 is 12 residues. Looked up from germline, CDR1 is DFQATT and CDR2 is SNEGSKA (reference sequence). V was pared by 1 base and J by 4 bases, with 0 bases of the junction left unmatched.